The 8 T cell receptor beta chains in this list originate from one sample, sequenced in a study of OX40 agonist ivuxolimab in advanced cancers. Libraries were prepared by immunoSEQ multiplex PCR; TCRdb keeps only in-frame clonotypes and omits some of them. Of more than 80,000 clones listed, about 91% are singletons. The sample in question was CD4+ or CD8+ T cells sorted from blood, obtained in a trial of the OX40 agonist ivuxolimab. Receptors originate from an adult with an advanced solid tumor such as melanoma, head and neck, liver or kidney cancer.

V gene TRBV7-9 combines with J gene TRBJ1-1; TRBD1 is a possible D gene (5 bases). Germline V gene sequence: CDR1 SEHNR, CDR2 FQNEAQ (reference sequence). The CDR3 is made up of 15 amino acids. Trimming took 1 base from V and 4 from J, leaving 13 bases between them. The CDR3 bases are TGTGCCAGCAGCTTAGGGGCCGGGGGGGGCACTGAAGCTTTCTTT. This codes for CASSLGAGGGTEAFF.

Notes on this clone: The same CDR3 also results from other DNA sequences found in this sample. The chain has TRBV5-1 and TRBJ2-7; D is ambiguous. V shed 0 bases and J shed 4 bases, with 8 bases lying between them. Germline V gives CDR1 SGHRS, CDR2 YFSETQ. This CDR3 region has 13 residues. CDR3 sequence (DNA): TGCGCCAGCAGCTTGGGTTTGGGATACGAGCAGTACTTC. It codes for CASSLGLGYEQYF.

Written as DNA, the CDR3 is TGTGCCAGCAGTGACACCCCCCCCGGGCCGGAGCAAGATACGCAGTATTTT. Its protein is CASSDTPPGPEQDTQYF. J is TRBJ2-3 and V is TRBV6-4; D is ambiguous. This CDR3 spans 17 amino acids. Germline CDR1 reads MRHNA; CDR2 reads SNTAGT. The V and J ends lost 2 bases and 5 bases respectively, with 20 bases between them.

The chain links TRBV7-7 to TRBJ2-1; D not resolved. The CDR3 loop spans 13 amino acids. Trimming removed 0 bases at V and 10 bases at J, with 10 bases between. In germline, CDR1 is SSHAT, CDR2 FNYEAQ (reference sequence). As DNA, the CDR3 is TGTGCCAGCAGCTTAGCGGAAGGTCTCGAGCAGTTCTTC. Its translation: CASSLAEGLEQFF.

This rearrangement joins TRBV29-1 to TRBJ2-1, with TRBD2 matching 7 bases. V gave up 5 bases and J gave up 8 bases; unmatched junction bases: 18. Per germline, CDR1 SQVTM and CDR2 ANQGSEA. CDR3 length: 16 amino acids. The CDR3 coding sequence is TGCAGCGTTCTCCCCCTTCGGGGCGGGAGTAGGGATGAGCAGTTCTTC. Translating gives CSVLPLRGGSRDEQFF.

The chain links TRBV29-1 to TRBJ2-1; 7 bases match TRBD2. J was trimmed by 5 bases and V by 4 bases; bases with no gene match: 8. CDR3 length: 14 amino acids. The germline V gene encodes CDR1 SQVTM and CDR2 ANQGSEA. As DNA, the CDR3 is TGCAGCGTTGTGCCGGCTAGCGGCCACAATGAGCAGTTCTTC. Protein product: CSVVPASGHNEQFF.

This clone was seen a single time. The CDR3 region is CASSVTYGTDSYEQYF. The CDR3 DNA reads as TGTGCCAGTAGTGTTACCTACGGGACTGACTCCTACGAGCAGTACTTC. The chain combines TRBV19 with TRBJ2-7; D might be TRBD2 (6 bases). CDR3 size: 16 residues. Germline values: CDR1 LNHDA, CDR2 SQIVND (reference sequence). The ends were cut back, 5 bases at V and 0 bases at J, with 17 bases in the middle.

CDR3 DNA sequence: TGTGCCAGCAGCTTAGGGGGGCGGCCTTACTACAATGAGCAGTTCTTC. This sequence encodes CASSLGGRPYYNEQFF. The rearrangement joins TRBV7-6 to TRBJ2-1; TRBD1 might be the D (6 bases). The CDR3 length is 16 residues. Germline CDR1 SGHVS, CDR2 FNYEAQ. Between the trimmed V and J ends, which lost 1 base and 3 bases, there was a span of 13 bases.